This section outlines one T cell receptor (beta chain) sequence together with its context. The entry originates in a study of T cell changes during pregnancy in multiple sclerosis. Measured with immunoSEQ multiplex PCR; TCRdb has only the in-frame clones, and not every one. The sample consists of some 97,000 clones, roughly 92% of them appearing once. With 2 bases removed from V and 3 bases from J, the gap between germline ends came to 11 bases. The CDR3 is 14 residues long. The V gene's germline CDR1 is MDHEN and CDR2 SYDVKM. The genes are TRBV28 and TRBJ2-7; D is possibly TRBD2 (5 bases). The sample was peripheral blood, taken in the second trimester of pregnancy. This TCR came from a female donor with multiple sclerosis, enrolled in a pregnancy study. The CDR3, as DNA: TGTGCCAGCAGTTTACTGAGGGTCGGCTACGAGCAGTACTTC. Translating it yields CASSLLRVGYEQYF.